A single T cell receptor (beta chain) is shown here with its context. In the study's own analysis: Amplification with reference gene primers provided the estimates of nucleated cell counts. This table comes from immunoSEQ multiplex PCR, and its TCRdb copy is limited to in-frame clones, with some not included. V and J calls and clone size are those listed in that table; D and trimming were worked out from the DNA. The data show tens of thousands of clones, about 85% seen once. The data are from a study of blood T cell repertoires in COVID-19. Overall study context: Researchers got acute and convalescent COVID-19 samples from the United States, Italy and Spain. PBMCs, B-cell-depleted T cells, or T cells provided the cDNA or gDNA that made up the material.

The CDR3 spans 12 residues. V was pared by 5 bases and J by 3 bases, with 8 bases between. Germline-derived CDR1 and CDR2 are SEHNR and FQNEAQ (reference sequence). The chain employs TRBV7-9 and TRBJ2-7, with no clear D. The TCR comes from an older man with acute or convalescent COVID-19. The sequencing sample was made of peripheral blood. The CDR3 protein is CASSPRFYEQYF. The CDR3 DNA reads as TGTGCCAGCAGCCCGCGTTTCTACGAGCAGTACTTC.